This T cell receptor (beta chain) was sequenced for a study of T cell responses to AZD1222 COVID-19 vaccine. Findings of the study overall: Repertoire sampling occurred only after the peak T cell response.

CDR3 length equals 14 residues. CDR1 is MGHRA, CDR2 YSYEKL, per germline. V was clipped by 8 bases and J by 7 bases, with 20 bases between them. TCRdb's copy holds only in-frame clones and misses some; the assay was immunoSEQ multiplex PCR. The data show about 140,000 clones, and the top ten clones hold approximately 2%. Worth noting for this clone: What it binds is unknown.

The sequence came from an adult in good health. V is TRBV4-1 and J is TRBJ2-5; D may be TRBD1 (6 bases). Material for sequencing was peripheral blood. The CDR3, as DNA: TGCGCCAGCCTGGGGACACCAACGAATTGGACCCAGTACTTC. It yields the protein CASLGTPTNWTQYF.